This T cell receptor beta chain was profiled in a study of T cells after yellow fever vaccination. Study outcomes and limitations: The study re-detected most primary-vaccination clones after the booster (under 97% CD4, roughly 85% CD8). The CD4 and CD8 compartments had a small share of their clonotypes in common.

Germline CDR1 and CDR2: SGHRS and YFSETQ. The CDR3 has 14 amino acids. Trimming cost V 2 bases and J 0 bases, with 5 bases left between them. Each CDR3 protein is one row after TCRdb ran MiXCR on the 5' RACE reads. This sample has 200,000 to 300,000 distinct CDR3 sequences; 13% occur once, and the top ten carry 0.4% to 0.65%. Comments on this clonotype: The antigen is not known.

Material: CD4+ T cells sorted from PBMCs, obtained 45 days after the yellow fever booster vaccination. This receptor was taken from a young man who received the YFV17D yellow fever vaccine. The chain uses TRBV5-1 and TRBJ2-2; no reliable D call. In DNA, the CDR3 is TGCGCCAGCAGCTTATCGGCGAACACCGGGGAGCTGTTTTTT. This gives the protein CASSLSANTGELFF.